This T cell receptor beta chain was identified in a study of blood T cell repertoires in COVID-19. Overall study context: Acute and convalescent COVID-19 specimens originated in the United States, Italy and Spain. T cells, B-cell-depleted T cells, or PBMCs provided the cDNA or gDNA that served as material.

Here immunoSEQ multiplex PCR was the method, and the copy in TCRdb shows in-frame clones only, minus some. The sample has 85,000 to 100,000 clones, about nine tenths seen once. This clone was observed a handful of times. There are 17 residues in the CDR3. Trimming took 11 bases from V and 0 from J; bases not matched to a gene: 16. CDR1 MNHGY and CDR2 SAAAGT come from the germline V gene. The V gene is TRBV6-8, the J gene TRBJ1-3, with 7 bases matching TRBD1. The sample comprised peripheral blood. The receptor's source is a man aged 50 to 60 with active or convalescent COVID-19. The CDR3 spells CAGGPRQGIYSGNTIYF. The CDR3 DNA reads TGTGCCGGGGGCCCGCGACAGGGCATTTACTCTGGAAACACCATATATTTT.